This section outlines one T cell receptor beta chain sequence together with its context. Its specificity is not known. This sample is drawn from a study of cytomegalovirus exposure and HLA in healthy donors. Study outcomes and limitations: Most TCR sequences proved rare, with some public TCRs found in many donors.

The primer mix had 60 Vbeta and 13 Jbeta primers. Assay: immunoSEQ multiplex PCR; the TCRdb copy retains only in-frame clones and omits some. The sample lists 85,000 to 110,000 clones, more than 65% seen once, with about 9.4% in the top ten. This CDR3 contains 14 residues. In germline, CDR1 is MNHEY, CDR2 SMNVEV (reference sequence). V shed 8 bases and J shed 2 bases, with 16 bases lying between them. The chain joins TRBV27 to TRBJ2-7; D might be TRBD1 (6 bases). Source material: PBMCs. This receptor was identified in a woman aged 18 to 35 in good health and CMV-seropositive. The CDR3 coding sequence is TGTGCCAGCCTTAGCCGGGACAAAGCCTACGAGCAGTACTTC. This gives the protein CASLSRDKAYEQYF.